These T cell receptor beta chains were read from a single sample in a study of blood T cell repertoires in COVID-19. Using immunoSEQ multiplex PCR, the repertoire was profiled, and TCRdb retains in-frame clones only, with some absent. The table shows over 250,000 clones, with 80% to 90% occurring only once. Sequencing input: PBMCs or T cells enriched from blood (not recorded which). The receptors were gathered from a woman aged 30 to 39 who had recovered from COVID-19. The CDR3 runs from the conserved cysteine through the conserved F or W. The D gene is left open where the match is weak. Clone size, where shown, is once, few, many, or a class for clones that have expanded.

d_call clone_size j_call v_call cdr3_aa cdr3_nt
- - TRBJ1-3 TRBV9 CASSSAGRNTIYF TGTGCCAGCAGCTCAGCAGGGAGAAACACCATATATTTT
TRBD1 once TRBJ1-5 TRBV5-3 CARSASSGQGAAQPQHF TGTGCCAGAAGCGCTTCTTCGGGACAGGGGGCGGCTCAGCCCCAGCATTTT
- - TRBJ2-5 TRBV7-9 CASSLEQETQYF TGTGCCAGCAGCTTGGAGCAAGAGACCCAGTACTTC
- - TRBJ2-7 TRBV12-3/TRBV12-4 CASSSRRYEQYF TGTGCCAGCAGTTCCCGTCGCTACGAGCAGTACTTC
- once TRBJ1-5 TRBV7-9 CASSSGGALDQPQHF TGTGCCAGCAGCTCAGGAGGGGCACTTGATCAGCCCCAGCATTTT
TRBD2 - TRBJ2-7 TRBV6-6 CASSSGTRGLKDEQYF TGTGCCAGCAGTTCTGGGACTAGAGGCTTGAAGGACGAGCAGTACTTC
TRBD1 - TRBJ1-1 TRBV7-2 CASSPDRGGTEAFF TGTGCCAGCAGCCCTGACAGGGGGGGCACTGAAGCTTTCTTT
- - TRBJ1-3 TRBV28 CASSRGGNGNTIYF TGTGCCAGCAGTCGGGGAGGGAATGGAAACACCATATATTTT
- - TRBJ1-2 TRBV19 CASTPYRENYGYTF TGTGCCAGTACCCCGTACAGGGAGAACTATGGCTACACCTTC
TRBD1 - TRBJ1-1 TRBV7-2 CASSGDSNTEAFF TGTGCCAGCAGCGGGGACAGCAACACTGAAGCTTTCTTT
TRBD1 once TRBJ1-2 TRBV5-5 CASSIPGTGRANYGYTF TGTGCCAGCAGCATACCAGGGACAGGGCGAGCTAACTATGGCTACACCTTC
- - TRBJ1-4 TRBV6-5 CASSTFTATNEKLFF TGTGCCAGCAGTACCTTCACTGCAACTAATGAAAAACTGTTTTTT
- - TRBJ1-2 TRBV4-1 CASSQDTSAEGSYGYTF TGCGCCAGCAGCCAAGATACTAGCGCGGAGGGCTCCTATGGCTACACCTTC
TRBD1 - TRBJ1-6 TRBV30 CARRTGGGSPLHF TGTGCCCGGAGGACAGGGGGTGGTTCACCCCTCCACTTT
TRBD2 - TRBJ2-5 TRBV7-6 CASSFLGGQETQYF TGTGCCAGCAGTTTCCTCGGGGGGCAAGAGACCCAGTACTTC
TRBD2 - TRBJ2-7 TRBV6-5 CASSSPGAGEVYEQYF TGTGCCAGCAGTTCCCCCGGAGCGGGGGAAGTCTACGAGCAGTACTTC
TRBD2 once TRBJ2-1 TRBV11-1 CASSHEIGLAWEQFF TGTGCCAGCAGTCACGAGATCGGACTAGCGTGGGAGCAGTTCTTC
TRBD2 - TRBJ2-3 TRBV5-1 CASSLGAGTDTQYF TGCGCCAGCAGCTTGGGAGCGGGGACAGATACGCAGTATTTT
- - TRBJ2-7 TRBV25-1 CASSDPITGSYEQYF TGTGCCAGCAGTGACCCCATTACAGGGTCCTACGAGCAGTACTTC
- - TRBJ2-6 TRBV5-8 CASTQGVTTSGANVLTF TGTGCCAGCACCCAAGGGGTTACAACAAGTGGGGCCAACGTCCTGACTTTC
- - TRBJ2-5 TRBV2 CASSEESAAGGETQYF TGTGCCAGCAGTGAAGAGTCGGCCGCAGGCGGGGAGACCCAGTACTTC
- - TRBJ1-2 TRBV27 CASRREDYGYTF TGTGCCAGCAGGAGGGAGGACTATGGCTACACCTTC
- - TRBJ1-2 TRBV12-3/TRBV12-4 CASSFEGTYGYTF TGTGCCAGCAGTTTCGAGGGAACCTATGGCTACACCTTC
- - TRBJ1-4 TRBV11-3 CASSLAGAMTNEKLFF TGTGCCAGCAGCTTAGCAGGGGCCATGACTAATGAAAAACTGTTTTTT
TRBD1 - TRBJ2-2 TRBV2 CASSGDRGPHGELFF TGTGCCAGCAGTGGCGACAGGGGGCCACACGGGGAGCTGTTTTTT
TRBD1 - TRBJ1-2 TRBV3-1/TRBV3-2 CASSFQGDSYGYTF TGTGCCAGCAGCTTTCAGGGGGATTCTTATGGCTACACCTTC
TRBD1 once TRBJ1-4 TRBV19 CASTSGDRGEKLFF TGTGCCAGCACCTCGGGGGACAGGGGGGAAAAACTGTTTTTT
- once TRBJ2-7 TRBV21-1 CASSPGGPYEQYF TGTGCCAGCAGCCCTGGGGGCCCCTACGAGCAGTACTTC
TRBD1 - TRBJ2-5 TRBV5-1 CASSSGTETETQYF TGCGCCAGCAGCTCCGGGACAGAAACAGAGACCCAGTACTTC
TRBD2 - TRBJ2-1 TRBV7-3 CASSLRPRDYPPNEQFF TGTGCCAGCAGCTTAAGACCCCGGGACTACCCCCCCAATGAGCAGTTCTTC
TRBD1 - TRBJ2-7 TRBV2 CASSRDRTLNEQYF TGTGCCAGCAGCCGGGACAGAACCCTCAACGAGCAGTACTTC
TRBD2 - TRBJ2-7 TRBV15 CATSSDGTSSHEQYF TGTGCCACCAGCAGTGACGGGACTAGCAGCCACGAGCAGTACTTC
- - TRBJ2-7 TRBV6-5 CASRRNQGYEQYF TGTGCCAGCAGACGAAACCAGGGGTACGAGCAGTACTTC
- - TRBJ2-7 TRBV6-5 CASSYSPQVYYEQYF TGTGCCAGCAGTTACTCGCCGCAGGTTTACTACGAGCAGTACTTC
TRBD2 - TRBJ2-1 TRBV2 CASSPLAGAHEQFF TGTGCCAGCAGTCCCCTAGCGGGGGCCCATGAGCAGTTCTTC
- - TRBJ1-5 TRBV29-1 CSVINVTGGNQPQHF TGCAGCGTTATAAACGTGACAGGAGGCAATCAGCCCCAGCATTTT
TRBD1 - TRBJ1-2 TRBV5-6 CASSFLDRDYGYTF TGTGCCAGCAGCTTCCTAGACAGGGACTATGGCTACACCTTC